This TCR beta chain was sequenced during a study of OX40 agonist ivuxolimab in advanced cancers. About the study: In this trial design, patients received ivuxolimab intravenously at 0.01 to 10 mg/kg every 2 weeks.

Any history of autoimmune disease or systemic immunosuppression disqualified patients. This clone was seen only once. Its antigen is still unknown. TCRdb keeps only in-frame clones here, not all; method: immunoSEQ multiplex PCR. The sample contains 90,000 to 95,000 clones, more than 75% of which appear only once. Broader study findings: The mean number of expanded clones was higher in CD8+ T cells than in CD4+.

This CDR3 comprises 14 residues. Germline-derived CDR1 and CDR2 are MNHNS and SASEGT. V was pared by 3 bases and J by 4 bases, with 12 bases between. This chain uses TRBV6-1 with TRBJ1-1; no firm D call. This TCR derives from an adult with an advanced solid tumor such as melanoma, head and neck, liver or kidney cancer. This specimen consisted of CD4+ or CD8+ T cells sorted from blood, obtained in a trial of the OX40 agonist ivuxolimab. The CDR3 protein is CASSDGLGITEAFF. The CDR3 region has the DNA TGTGCCAGCAGTGACGGGTTGGGGATCACTGAAGCTTTCTTT.